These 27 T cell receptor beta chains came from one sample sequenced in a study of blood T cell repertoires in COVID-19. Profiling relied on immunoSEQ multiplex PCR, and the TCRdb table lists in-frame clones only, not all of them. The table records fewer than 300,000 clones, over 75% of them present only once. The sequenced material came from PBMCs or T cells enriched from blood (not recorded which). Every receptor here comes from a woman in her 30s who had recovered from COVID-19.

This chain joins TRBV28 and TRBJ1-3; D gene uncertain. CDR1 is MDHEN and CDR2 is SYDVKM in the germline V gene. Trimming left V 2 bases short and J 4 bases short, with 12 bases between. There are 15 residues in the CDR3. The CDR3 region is CASSLAVPGGNTIYF. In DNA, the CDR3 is TGTGCCAGCAGTTTAGCCGTCCCAGGAGGAAACACCATATATTTT.

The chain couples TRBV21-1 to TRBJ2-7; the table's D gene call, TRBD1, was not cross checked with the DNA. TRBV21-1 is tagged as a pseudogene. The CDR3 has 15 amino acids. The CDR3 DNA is TGTGCCAGCAGCAGGGACAGACCTAACTCCTACGAGCAGTACTTC. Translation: CASSRDRPNSYEQYF.

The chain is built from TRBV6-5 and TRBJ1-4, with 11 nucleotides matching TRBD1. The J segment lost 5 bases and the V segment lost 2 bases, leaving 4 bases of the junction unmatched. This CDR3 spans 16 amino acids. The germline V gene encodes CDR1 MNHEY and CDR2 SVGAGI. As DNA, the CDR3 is TGTGCCAGCAGTTACGGGACAGGGGGTGGGAATGAAAAACTGTTTTTT. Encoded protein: CASSYGTGGGNEKLFF.

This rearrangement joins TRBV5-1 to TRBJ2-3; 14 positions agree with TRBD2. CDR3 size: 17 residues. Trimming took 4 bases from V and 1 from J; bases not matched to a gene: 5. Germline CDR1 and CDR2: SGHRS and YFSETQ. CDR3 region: CASSRGLAGDRTDTQYF. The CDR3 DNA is TGCGCCAGCAGCCGGGGACTAGCGGGAGATCGCACAGATACGCAGTATTTT.

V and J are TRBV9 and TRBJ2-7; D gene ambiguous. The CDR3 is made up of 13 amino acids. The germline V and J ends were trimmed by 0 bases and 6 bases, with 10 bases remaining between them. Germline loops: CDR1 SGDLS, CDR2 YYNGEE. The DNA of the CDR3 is TGTGCCAGCAGCGTAGTATCAGGTGGCGAGCAGTACTTC. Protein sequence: CASSVVSGGEQYF.

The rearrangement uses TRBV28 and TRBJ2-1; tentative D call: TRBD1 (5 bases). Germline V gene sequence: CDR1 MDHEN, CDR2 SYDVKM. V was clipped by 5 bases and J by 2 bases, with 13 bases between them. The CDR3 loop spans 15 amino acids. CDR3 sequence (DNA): TGTGCCAGCAGTCATCACTCACAGGCCTACAATGAGCAGTTCTTC. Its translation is CASSHHSQAYNEQFF. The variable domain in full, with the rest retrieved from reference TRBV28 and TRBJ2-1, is DVKVTQSSRYLVKRTGEKVFLECVQDMDHENMFWYRQDPGLGLRLIYFSYDVKMKEKGDIPEGYSVSREKKERFSLILESASTNQTSMYLCASSHHSQAYNEQFFGPGTRLTVL.

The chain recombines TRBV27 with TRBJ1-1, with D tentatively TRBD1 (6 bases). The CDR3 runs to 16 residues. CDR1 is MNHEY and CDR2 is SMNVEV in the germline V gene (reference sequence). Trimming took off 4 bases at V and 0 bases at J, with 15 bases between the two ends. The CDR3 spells CASSSPSGQLNTEAFF. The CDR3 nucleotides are TGTGCCAGCAGTTCTCCCTCCGGACAGTTGAACACTGAAGCTTTCTTT.

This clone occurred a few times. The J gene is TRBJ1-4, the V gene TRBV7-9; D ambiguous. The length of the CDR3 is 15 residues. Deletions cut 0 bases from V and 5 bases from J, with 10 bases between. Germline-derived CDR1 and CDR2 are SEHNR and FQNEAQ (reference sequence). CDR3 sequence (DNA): TGTGCCAGCAGCTTAGCGAGAGGTCCCAATGAAAAACTGTTTTTT. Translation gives CASSLARGPNEKLFF.

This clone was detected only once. CDR3 coding DNA: TGCGCCAGCAGTGAGTCGATGGGCAGGGGGCACGACGAGCAGTACTTC. Residues: CASSESMGRGHDEQYF. This chain uses TRBV10-1 with TRBJ2-7, with 8 bases that match TRBD1. V gave up 0 bases and J gave up 5 bases; unmatched junction bases: 9. The CDR3 runs 16 residues. The germline V gene has CDR1 WNHNN and CDR2 SYGVQD (reference sequence).

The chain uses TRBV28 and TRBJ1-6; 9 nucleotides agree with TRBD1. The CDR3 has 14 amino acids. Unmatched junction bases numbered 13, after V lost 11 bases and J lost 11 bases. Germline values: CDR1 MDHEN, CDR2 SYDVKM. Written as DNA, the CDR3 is TGTGCCTCTAACCCCGGGACAGGGATGACACCCCTCCACTTT. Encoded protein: CASNPGTGMTPLHF.

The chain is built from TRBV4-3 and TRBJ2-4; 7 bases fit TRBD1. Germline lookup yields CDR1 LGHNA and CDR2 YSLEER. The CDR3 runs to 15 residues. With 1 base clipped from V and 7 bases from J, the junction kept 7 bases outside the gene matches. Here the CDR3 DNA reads TGCGCCAGCAGCCAAGCAACAGGGGCATGGAACATTCAGTACTTC. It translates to CASSQATGAWNIQYF.

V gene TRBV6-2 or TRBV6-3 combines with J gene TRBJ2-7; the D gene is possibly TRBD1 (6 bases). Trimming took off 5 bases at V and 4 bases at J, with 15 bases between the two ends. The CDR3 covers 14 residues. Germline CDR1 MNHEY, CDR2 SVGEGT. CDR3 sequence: CASSLLGASYEQYF. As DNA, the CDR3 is TGTGCCAGCAGTCTTCTGGGGGCGTCGTACGAGCAGTACTTC.

CDR3 residues: CASSHTAAWGGYTF. DNA of the CDR3: TGCGCCAGCAGCCATACAGCGGCTTGGGGTGGCTACACCTTC. The rearrangement uses TRBV4-3 and TRBJ1-2; no reliable D call. This CDR3 has 14 amino acids. Trimming left V 3 bases short and J 7 bases short, with 15 bases between. Germline V gene data show CDR1 as LGHNA and CDR2 as YSLEER.

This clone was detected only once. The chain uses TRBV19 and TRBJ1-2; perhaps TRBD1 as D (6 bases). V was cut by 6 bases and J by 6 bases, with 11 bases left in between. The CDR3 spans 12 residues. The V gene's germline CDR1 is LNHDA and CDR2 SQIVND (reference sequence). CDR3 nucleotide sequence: TGTGCCAGTAGCCACAGGGAAAATGGCTACACCTTC. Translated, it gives CASSHRENGYTF.

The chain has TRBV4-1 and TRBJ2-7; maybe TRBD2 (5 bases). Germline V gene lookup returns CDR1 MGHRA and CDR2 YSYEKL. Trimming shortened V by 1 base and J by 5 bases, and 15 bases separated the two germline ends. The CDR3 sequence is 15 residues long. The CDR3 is CASSQVTPRGDEQYF. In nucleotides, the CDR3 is TGCGCCAGCAGCCAAGTCACTCCACGGGGAGACGAGCAGTACTTC.

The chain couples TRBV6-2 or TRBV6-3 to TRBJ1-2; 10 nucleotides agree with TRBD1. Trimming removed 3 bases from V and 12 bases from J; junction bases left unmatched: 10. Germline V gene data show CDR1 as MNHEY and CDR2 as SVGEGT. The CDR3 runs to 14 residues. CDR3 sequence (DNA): TGTGCCAGCAGTTATCTCCCCGACAGGGGGCTGGACACCTTC. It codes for CASSYLPDRGLDTF.

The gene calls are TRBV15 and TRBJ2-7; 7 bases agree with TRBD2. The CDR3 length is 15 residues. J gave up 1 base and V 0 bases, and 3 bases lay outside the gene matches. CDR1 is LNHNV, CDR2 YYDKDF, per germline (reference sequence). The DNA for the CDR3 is TGTGCCACCAGCAGAGAAAGGGAGGGTTCCTACGAGCAGTACTTC. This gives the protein CATSREREGSYEQYF.

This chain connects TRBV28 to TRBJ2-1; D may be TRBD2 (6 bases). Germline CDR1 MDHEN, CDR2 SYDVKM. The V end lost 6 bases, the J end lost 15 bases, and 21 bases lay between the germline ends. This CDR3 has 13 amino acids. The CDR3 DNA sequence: TGTGCCAGCAGCTTGCCGCCCCGGGGGAAGACGTTCTTC. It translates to CASSLPPRGKTFF.

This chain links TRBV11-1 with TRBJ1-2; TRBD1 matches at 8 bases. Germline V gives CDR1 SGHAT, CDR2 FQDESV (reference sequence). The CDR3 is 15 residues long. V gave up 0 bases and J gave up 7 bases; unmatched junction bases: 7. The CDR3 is CASSLADRDDSGYTF. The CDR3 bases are TGTGCCAGCAGCTTAGCGGACAGGGACGACTCTGGCTACACCTTC. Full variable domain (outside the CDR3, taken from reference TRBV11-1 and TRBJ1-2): EAEVAQSPRYKITEKSQAVAFWCDPISGHATLYWYRQILGQGPELLVQFQDESVVDDSQLPKDRFSAERLKGVDSTLKIQPAELGDSAMYLCASSLADRDDSGYTFGSGTRLTVV.

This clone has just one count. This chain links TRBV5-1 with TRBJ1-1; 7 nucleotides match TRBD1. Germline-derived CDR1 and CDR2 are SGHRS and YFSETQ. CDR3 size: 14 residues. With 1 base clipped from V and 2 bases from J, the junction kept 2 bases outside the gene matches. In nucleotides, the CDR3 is TGCGCCAGCAGCTTGAGAGGGGGCAACACTGAAGCTTTCTTT. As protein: CASSLRGGNTEAFF.

CDR3 coding DNA: TGTGCCAGCAGCCCCGACAGGGCGTGGGGCGAGCAGTACTTC. It encodes CASSPDRAWGEQYF. V and J are TRBV9 and TRBJ2-7; 7 bases map to TRBD1. CDR1 is SGDLS and CDR2 is YYNGEE in the germline V gene. This CDR3 comprises 14 residues. V trimming: 4 bases; J trimming: 6 bases; junction bases outside the gene matches: 10.

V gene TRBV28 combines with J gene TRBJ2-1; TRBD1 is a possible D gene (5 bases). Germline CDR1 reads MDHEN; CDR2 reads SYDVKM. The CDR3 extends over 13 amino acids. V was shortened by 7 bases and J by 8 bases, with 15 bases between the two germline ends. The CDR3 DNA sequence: TGTGCCAGCAACGTTGGGGCGGTCGATGAGCAGTTCTTC. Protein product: CASNVGAVDEQFF.

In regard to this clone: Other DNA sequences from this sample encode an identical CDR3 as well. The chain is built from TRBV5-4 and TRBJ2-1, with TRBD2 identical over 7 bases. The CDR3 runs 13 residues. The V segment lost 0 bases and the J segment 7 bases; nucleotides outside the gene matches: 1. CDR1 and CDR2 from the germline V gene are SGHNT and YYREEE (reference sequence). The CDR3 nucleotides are TGTGCCAGCAGCTTGGTGGGACTAAATGAGCAGTTCTTC. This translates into CASSLVGLNEQFF.

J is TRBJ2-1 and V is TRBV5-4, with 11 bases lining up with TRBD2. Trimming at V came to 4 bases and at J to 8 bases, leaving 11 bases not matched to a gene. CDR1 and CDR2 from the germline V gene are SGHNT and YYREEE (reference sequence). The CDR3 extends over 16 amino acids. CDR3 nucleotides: TGTGCCAGCAGCCGGACCTTAGCGGGAGGGAGTGATGAGCAGTTCTTC. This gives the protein CASSRTLAGGSDEQFF.

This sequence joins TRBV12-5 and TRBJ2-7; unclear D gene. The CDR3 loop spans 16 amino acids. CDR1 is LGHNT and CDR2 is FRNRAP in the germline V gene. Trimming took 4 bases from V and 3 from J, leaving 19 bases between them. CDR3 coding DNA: TGTGCTAGTGGTTCCCCTTATTTTCTCGGGTGCTACGAGCAGTACTTC. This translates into CASGSPYFLGCYEQYF.

CDR3 coding DNA: TGCGCCAGCAGCTTGGGGCAGGGCCACTATGGCTACACCTTC. As protein: CASSLGQGHYGYTF. V usage is TRBV5-1 and J usage is TRBJ1-2, with a possible D match to TRBD1 (5 bases). The V gene's germline CDR1 is SGHRS and CDR2 YFSETQ. CDR3 length equals 14 residues. V lost 0 bases and J 3 bases, leaving 9 bases between the germline ends.

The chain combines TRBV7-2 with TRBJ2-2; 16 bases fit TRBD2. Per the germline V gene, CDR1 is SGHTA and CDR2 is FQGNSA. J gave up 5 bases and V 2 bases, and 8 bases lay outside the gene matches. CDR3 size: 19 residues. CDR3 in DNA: TGTGCCAGCAGCTTAAGAACGGGACTAGCGGGAGGGGGGACCGGGGAGCTGTTTTTT. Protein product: CASSLRTGLAGGGTGELFF.